This is a list of T cell receptor beta chains from one sample in a study of control samples from healthy donors and cancer patients. Some clones are missing from TCRdb's copy, which holds only in-frame ones; the method was immunoSEQ multiplex PCR. The table records around 140,000 clones, 90% of them present only once. The sample was blood. Receptor source: a man between 35 and 55 years old in good health. The CDR3 runs from the conserved cysteine through the conserved F or W. Fields, in order: J gene, V gene, D gene, clone size, CDR3 DNA, CDR3 protein. The D gene is left open where the match is weak. Clone size is shown for a subset of rows, as once, few, many or a class of expanded clone.

>TRBJ1-6|TRBV5-5|TRBD1|once
TGTGCCAGCAGCGGGACAGCACTTGGGAATTCACCCCTCCACTTT
CASSGTALGNSPLHF
>TRBJ1-2|TRBV5-4|TRBD1|-
TGTGCCAGCAGCTTGCGATCAGGGGGCGCTTCTTTATCCTATGGCTACACCTTC
CASSLRSGGASLSYGYTF
>TRBJ2-1|TRBV7-2|TRBD2|-
TGTGCCAGCAGCTTAGTAGCGGGGGGGCTAGATGAGCAGTTCTTC
CASSLVAGGLDEQFF
>TRBJ2-3|TRBV4-1|-|-
TGCGCCAGCAGCCAAGACCCGGGGGGACACACAGATACGCAGTATTTT
CASSQDPGGHTDTQYF
>TRBJ2-1|TRBV29-1|TRBD1|-
TGCAGCGCCACGACCGGGACAGGCTACAATGAGCAGTTCTTC
CSATTGTGYNEQFF
>TRBJ2-3|TRBV2|TRBD2|-
TGTGCCAGCAGGATGAACGGGGGGGCCGGAGATACGCAGTATTTT
CASRMNGGAGDTQYF
>TRBJ2-1|TRBV7-3|-|-
TGTGCCAGCAGCTTAGGGGGGGCGTCCTACAATGAGCAGTTCTTC
CASSLGGASYNEQFF
>TRBJ1-4|TRBV6-6|-|-
TGTGCCAGCAGTTACCGTCATGGGCCTGATGAAAAACTGTTTTTT
CASSYRHGPDEKLFF
>TRBJ1-1|TRBV5-4|TRBD1|-
TGTGCCAGCAGCTATAAACAGGGGGCTAACACTGAAGCTTTCTTT
CASSYKQGANTEAFF
>TRBJ2-5|TRBV5-1|-|-
TGCGCCAGCAGCTTGGCCGGCAGGGCGGAGACCCAGTACTTC
CASSLAGRAETQYF
>TRBJ1-1|TRBV27|-|-
TGTGCCAGCAGTTTGGTCGGGAACACTGAAGCTTTCTTT
CASSLVGNTEAFF
>TRBJ1-5|TRBV27|TRBD1|once
TGTGCCAGCAGTTTATCGACAGGGGAGAATCAGCCCCAGCATTTT
CASSLSTGENQPQHF
>TRBJ1-2|TRBV3-1/TRBV3-2|TRBD1|-
TGTGCCACTTCGACAGGGCCTCACTATGGCTACACCTTT
CATSTGPHYGYTF
>TRBJ1-5|TRBV10-3|TRBD1|-
TGTGCCAGCTGGGACAGGGGTGTCGATCAGCCCCAGCATTTT
CASWDRGVDQPQHF
>TRBJ2-5|TRBV27|-|-
TGTGCCAGCAGTTTAAATCTGGAAGGGACCCAGTACTTC
CASSLNLEGTQYF
>TRBJ1-5|TRBV5-6|TRBD1|-
TGTGCCAGCAGCCTTATCCGGGACAGGCAACAGCCCCAGCATTTT
CASSLIRDRQQPQHF
>TRBJ2-5|TRBV6-5|-|few
TGTGCCACCGGACCGACCCGGTTTGCGGAGACCCAGTACTTC
CATGPTRFAETQYF
>TRBJ1-2|TRBV18|-|-
TGTGCCAGCTCACCACCAGGGGGAGGATCTAACTATGGCTACACCTTC
CASSPPGGGSNYGYTF
>TRBJ1-2|TRBV10-3|TRBD1|-
TGTGCCATCAGTCCCTTCCCGCAGGGGGAGCGCGCGGGTAGGGGCTACACCTTC
CAISPFPQGERAGRGYTF
>TRBJ2-2|TRBV7-3|-|-
TGTGCCAGCAGCCGCGACAGTTCCACCGGGGAGCTGTTTTTT
CASSRDSSTGELFF
>TRBJ2-2|TRBV7-6|-|once
TGTGCCAGCAGCTTAGCTGAGGGGGCCGGGGAGCTGTTTTTT
CASSLAEGAGELFF
>TRBJ2-7|TRBV5-4|-|-
TGTGCCAGCAGCTTGTCCCCGGGCCCCTACGAGCAGTACTTC
CASSLSPGPYEQYF